The 25 T cell receptor beta chains below come from one sample, sequenced in a study of T cell responses to AZD1222 COVID-19 vaccine. TCRdb keeps only in-frame clones here, not all; method: immunoSEQ multiplex PCR. The sample carries under 75,000 clones, 87% recorded once. The source was peripheral blood, collected on day 0 of AZD1222 vaccination. The receptors were gathered from an adult in good health.

The chain employs TRBV19 and TRBJ2-1; perhaps TRBD2 as D (5 bases). Trimming cost V 1 base and J 7 bases, with 11 bases left between them. CDR1 and CDR2 (germline): LNHDA, SQIVND (reference sequence). The CDR3 consists of 14 residues. CDR3 bases: TGTGCCAGTAGTATAGTCGGGGATTTAAATGAGCAGTTCTTC. It yields the protein CASSIVGDLNEQFF.

Remarks on this clone: Within the sample, other DNA sequences also encode this same CDR3. The chain employs TRBV6-1 and TRBJ1-2, with TRBD1 identical over 8 bases. The CDR3 is 14 residues long. The J segment lost 4 bases and the V segment lost 1 base, leaving 2 bases of the junction unmatched. The germline V gene has CDR1 MNHNS and CDR2 SASEGT. The DNA of the CDR3 is TGTGCCAGCAGTGAAGGGGGGACAGGCTATGGCTACACCTTC. Its translation is CASSEGGTGYGYTF.

The chain uses TRBV3-1 (or the pseudogene TRBV3-2) and TRBJ2-3; 7 bases fit TRBD1. The V segment lost 3 bases and the J segment 0 bases; nucleotides outside the gene matches: 6. This CDR3 has 16 amino acids. In germline, CDR1 is LGHDT, CDR2 YNNKEL (reference sequence). The CDR3: CASSHTPGQSTDTQYF. The CDR3 region has the DNA TGTGCCAGCAGCCACACTCCGGGACAGAGCACAGATACGCAGTATTTT.

The chain carries TRBV6-1 and TRBJ1-1; D remains ambiguous. There are 15 residues in the CDR3. Trimming took off 0 bases at V and 0 bases at J, with 8 bases between the two ends. Germline V CDR1 and CDR2: MNHNS, SASEGT. The chain's CDR3 is CASSEARNMNTEAFF. The DNA of the CDR3 is TGTGCCAGCAGTGAAGCGAGGAACATGAACACTGAAGCTTTCTTT.

This clone was detected only once. The chain joins TRBV10-3 to TRBJ1-1; possibly TRBD1 for D (6 bases). Trimming pared 0 bases from V and 5 bases from J, leaving 10 bases between. Germline CDR1 ENHRY, CDR2 SYGVKD. CDR3 size: 14 residues. The CDR3, as DNA: TGTGCCATCAGTGAGTCGGTAGGGGGGACTGAAGCTTTCTTT. Translation: CAISESVGGTEAFF.

This sequence joins TRBV2 and TRBJ1-2; 7 bases align to TRBD1. The ends lost 2 bases at V and 8 bases at J; junction bases unmatched: 11. This CDR3 is built from 15 residues. CDR1 is SNHLY, CDR2 FYNNEI, per germline. The CDR3 DNA sequence: TGTGCCAGCAGTGAATATGAGGGGGCGAGGGACGGCTACACCTTC. Protein product: CASSEYEGARDGYTF.

V gene TRBV5-1 combines with J gene TRBJ2-1; D may match TRBD1 or TRBD2 (5 bases each). CDR1 and CDR2 (germline): SGHRS, YFSETQ. The V and J ends lost 0 bases and 8 bases respectively, with 12 bases between them. The CDR3 runs 14 residues. The CDR3 nucleotides read TGCGCCAGCAGCTTGGGGATGAGAGGGGATGAGCAGTTCTTC. It translates to CASSLGMRGDEQFF.

This clone was seen only once. The gene calls are TRBV7-6 and TRBJ2-7; TRBD2 aligns across 10 bases. With V trimmed by 0 bases and J by 2 bases, 7 bases remained unmatched. The CDR3 spans 17 residues. Germline V CDR1 and CDR2: SGHVS, FNYEAQ. The CDR3 coding sequence is TGTGCCAGCAGCTTAGCGTCCCTAGCGGGGGACGCCTACGAGCAGTACTTC. It codes for CASSLASLAGDAYEQYF.

V usage is TRBV15 and J usage is TRBJ1-4; D call uncertain. V was cut by 0 bases and J by 4 bases, with 12 bases left in between. CDR1 and CDR2 from the germline V gene are LNHNV and YYDKDF (reference sequence). The CDR3 is 16 amino acids. The CDR3 coding sequence is TGTGCCACCAGCAGAGATCGGTTGGCTTATAATGAAAAACTGTTTTTT. Protein product: CATSRDRLAYNEKLFF. Looking up the rest from reference TRBV15 and TRBJ1-4 gives the full variable domain: DAMVIQNPRYQVTQFGKPVTLSCSQTLNHNVMYWYQQKSSQAPKLLFHYYDKDFNNEADTPDNFQSRRPNTSFCFLDIRSPGLGDTAMYLCATSRDRLAYNEKLFFGSGTQLSVL.

The V gene is TRBV4-1, the J gene TRBJ2-3; D assignment may be TRBD1 or TRBD2 (5 bases each). Looked up from germline, CDR1 is MGHRA and CDR2 is YSYEKL. The V end was cut by 0 bases, the J end by 2 bases, with 9 bases between. This CDR3 spans 15 amino acids. CDR3 DNA sequence: TGCGCCAGCAGCCAAGACCCGGGACCCACAGATACGCAGTATTTT. As protein: CASSQDPGPTDTQYF.

The rearrangement links TRBV27 to TRBJ1-1, with D unclear. The CDR3 loop spans 13 amino acids. V was clipped by 1 base and J by 0 bases, with 3 bases between them. Germline CDR1 is MNHEY and CDR2 is SMNVEV (reference sequence). The CDR3 protein is CASSLLVNTEAFF. CDR3 nucleotide sequence: TGTGCCAGCAGTTTATTAGTGAACACTGAAGCTTTCTTT.

Only a few counts were recorded for this clone. The chain couples TRBV7-2 to TRBJ1-1, with 7 positions matching TRBD1. V trimming: 5 bases; J trimming: 3 bases; junction bases outside the gene matches: 3. Germline V gene data show CDR1 as SGHTA and CDR2 as FQGNSA. This CDR3 is 13 amino acids long. As DNA, the CDR3 is TGTGCCAGCAGCACCACAGGGGACACTGAAGCTTTCTTT. It is translated as CASSTTGDTEAFF. Looking up the rest from reference TRBV7-2 and TRBJ1-1 gives the full variable domain: GAGVSQSPSNKVTEKGKDVELRCDPISGHTALYWYRQSLGQGLEFLIYFQGNSAPDKSGLPSDRFSAERTGGSVSTLTIQRTQQEDSAVYLCASSTTGDTEAFFGQGTRLTVV.

The chain employs TRBV23-1 and TRBJ2-3; TRBD2 might be the D (6 bases). TRBV23-1 is designated an ORF whose function remains uncertain. Trimming removed 10 bases at V and 6 bases at J, with 14 bases between. This CDR3 is 12 amino acids long. CDR3 DNA: TGCGCCATCCTCCCTGGGGGGGATACGCAGTATTTT. Translating it yields CAILPGGDTQYF.

J is TRBJ2-1 and V is TRBV11-2; no clear D gene. Trimming shortened V by 1 base and J by 0 bases, and 7 bases separated the two germline ends. Germline V gene data show CDR1 as SGHAT and CDR2 as FQNNGV. The CDR3 sequence is 15 residues long. CDR3 sequence (DNA): TGTGCCAGCAGCTTAGGCCCAAGCTCCTACAATGAGCAGTTCTTC. It is translated as CASSLGPSSYNEQFF.

The gene calls are TRBV18 and TRBJ1-6; no firm D call. This CDR3 spans 16 amino acids. V gave up 5 bases and J gave up 0 bases, with 11 bases separating them. From germline, CDR1 is KGHSH and CDR2 LQKENI. In nucleotides, the CDR3 is TGTGCCAGCTCAATGACGAGGAGCTCCTATAATTCACCCCTCCACTTT. Protein sequence: CASSMTRSSYNSPLHF.

The chain combines TRBV4-3 with TRBJ2-1; the D call may be TRBD1 or TRBD2 (7 bases each). The germline V gene has CDR1 LGHNA and CDR2 YSLEER. This CDR3 is built from 15 residues. Trimming left V 1 base short and J 5 bases short, with 12 bases between. CDR3 nucleotide sequence: TGCGCCAGCAGCCAAGCAGGGGGGGGGAACAATGAGCAGTTCTTC. This gives the protein CASSQAGGGNNEQFF.

CDR3 in amino acids: CASSYPGQGREQGQPQHF. The CDR3 coding sequence is TGTGCCAGCAGTTACCCAGGACAGGGGAGGGAACAAGGACAGCCCCAGCATTTT. The chain joins TRBV6-2 or TRBV6-3 to TRBJ1-5; 9 bases match TRBD1. CDR1 is MNHEY and CDR2 is SVGEGT in the germline V gene. With 2 bases clipped from V and 7 bases from J, the junction kept 15 bases outside the gene matches. The CDR3 consists of 18 residues.

The chain carries TRBV5-6 and TRBJ1-2, with no clear D. CDR1 and CDR2 (germline): SGHDT, YYEEEE. The CDR3 contains 14 residues. Trimming shortened V by 5 bases and J by 6 bases, and 17 bases separated the two germline ends. The CDR3 nucleotides are TGTGCCAGCAGTTTTGGGAGGGTGTGGAATGGCTACACCTTC. Amino acid sequence: CASSFGRVWNGYTF.

The DNA for the CDR3 is TGTGCCAGCAGTTACTCGGACAGGGGAGATGAAAAACTGTTTTTT. Translated: CASSYSDRGDEKLFF. This rearrangement joins TRBV6-5 to TRBJ1-4; 9 bases map to TRBD1. Germline loops: CDR1 MNHEY, CDR2 SVGAGI. The CDR3 extends over 15 amino acids. V lost 0 bases to trimming and J lost 6 bases; unmatched junction nucleotides: 2.

This clone appeared a single time. V usage is TRBV10-3 and J usage is TRBJ2-7; a weak D match, TRBD2 (5 bases). V was shortened by 6 bases and J by 5 bases, with 8 bases between the two germline ends. CDR1 is ENHRY and CDR2 is SYGVKD in the germline V gene. CDR3 length: 11 residues. The CDR3 region has the DNA TGTGCCATCAGAGAACTAGACGAGCAGTACTTC. This gives the protein CAIRELDEQYF.

The V and J genes are TRBV4-3 and TRBJ1-6; the D is unclear. The CDR3 runs to 15 residues. Trimming left V 1 base short and J 9 bases short, with 13 bases between. Germline V gene data show CDR1 as LGHNA and CDR2 as YSLEER. The CDR3 region has the DNA TGCGCCAGCAGCCAAGTAGGGAACGTTGGTTCACCCCTCCACTTT. This codes for CASSQVGNVGSPLHF.

This clone was recorded many times. The rearrangement uses TRBV9 and TRBJ2-2; 8 positions match TRBD1. V dropped 8 bases and J dropped 1; count of bases not matched to a gene: 7. The CDR3 is 15 amino acids. Germline assignment: CDR1 SGDLS and CDR2 YYNGEE. The CDR3 here is CASRLTGGNTGELFF. The DNA of the CDR3 is TGTGCCAGTCGACTCACAGGGGGGAACACCGGGGAGCTGTTTTTT.

This rearrangement joins TRBV3-1 (or the pseudogene TRBV3-2) to TRBJ2-5; TRBD1 aligns across 8 bases. With 4 bases clipped from V and 4 bases from J, the junction kept 11 bases outside the gene matches. Germline CDR1 and CDR2: LGHDT and YNNKEL (reference sequence). This CDR3 spans 16 amino acids. The CDR3 protein is CASSLPRSGGAETQYF. CDR3 bases: TGTGCCAGCAGCCTCCCCAGGTCAGGGGGCGCAGAGACCCAGTACTTC.

This clone was recorded only once. This rearrangement joins TRBV28 to TRBJ1-5; D ambiguous. V shed 6 bases and J shed 4 bases, with 13 bases lying between them. CDR3 size: 14 residues. Germline V lookup: CDR1 MDHEN, CDR2 SYDVKM. The CDR3 is CASRRTAPNQPQHF. The CDR3 DNA follows: TGTGCCAGCAGACGTACAGCGCCTAATCAGCCCCAGCATTTT. The full variable domain, with the rest looked up from reference TRBV28 and TRBJ1-5, is DVKVTQSSRYLVKRTGEKVFLECVQDMDHENMFWYRQDPGLGLRLIYFSYDVKMKEKGDIPEGYSVSREKKERFSLILESASTNQTSMYLCASRRTAPNQPQHFGDGTRLSIL.

This clone has only one observation. This rearrangement joins TRBV7-2 to TRBJ2-7; no firm D call. The CDR3 contains 12 residues. Trimming removed 4 bases at V and 3 bases at J, with 7 bases between. The germline V gene has CDR1 SGHTA and CDR2 FQGNSA. The CDR3 coding sequence is TGTGCCAGCAGCTCCAGGAGCTACGAGCAGTACTTC. Its protein product is CASSSRSYEQYF.